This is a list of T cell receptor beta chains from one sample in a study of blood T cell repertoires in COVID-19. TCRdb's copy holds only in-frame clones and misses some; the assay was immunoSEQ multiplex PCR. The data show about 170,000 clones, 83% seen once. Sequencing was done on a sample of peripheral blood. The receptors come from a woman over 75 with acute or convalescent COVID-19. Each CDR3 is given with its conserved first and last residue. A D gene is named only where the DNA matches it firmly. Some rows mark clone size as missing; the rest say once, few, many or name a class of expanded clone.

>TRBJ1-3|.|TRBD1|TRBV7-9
TGTGCCAGCAGCTTAGCCGGGACAGGGAGCTCTGGAAACACCATATATTTT
CASSLAGTGSSGNTIYF
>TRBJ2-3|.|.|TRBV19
TGTGCCAGTAGTGATACAGGGGACTTTACAGATACGCAGTATTTT
CASSDTGDFTDTQYF
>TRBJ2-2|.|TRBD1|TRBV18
TGTGCCAGCTCACCCGGGACAGGGAACACCGGGGAGCTGTTTTTT
CASSPGTGNTGELFF
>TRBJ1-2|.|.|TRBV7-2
TGTGCCAGCAGCGGTCAGGGTAACTATGGCTACACCTTC
CASSGQGNYGYTF
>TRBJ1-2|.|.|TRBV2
TGTGCCAGCTCCAGGGAGGGGACTAACTATGGCTACACCTTC
CASSREGTNYGYTF
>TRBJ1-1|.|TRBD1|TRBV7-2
TGTGCCAGCAGCCTCGGGACAGGGAACACTGAAGCTTTCTTT
CASSLGTGNTEAFF
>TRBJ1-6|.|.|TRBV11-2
TGTGCCAGCAGCCTGCGACAGATATCGGATAATTCACCCCTCCACTTT
CASSLRQISDNSPLHF
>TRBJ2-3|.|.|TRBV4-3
TGCGCCAGCAGCCAAGATCTGGGGGCGAGTGGCACAGATACGCAGTATTTT
CASSQDLGASGTDTQYF
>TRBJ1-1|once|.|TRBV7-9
TGTGCCAGCAGCTTATATGTGGCGACAGAAGGGACTGAAGCTTTCTTT
CASSLYVATEGTEAFF
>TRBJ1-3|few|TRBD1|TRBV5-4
TGTGCCAGCAGCTTGACAGGGGGAGACACCATATATTTT
CASSLTGGDTIYF
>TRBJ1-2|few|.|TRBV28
TGTGCCACTGACGAGGGAGTTAGCTACACCTTC
CATDEGVSYTF
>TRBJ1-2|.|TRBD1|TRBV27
TGTGCCAGCAGTTTTCGGGACAGGCGCTATGGCTACACCTTC
CASSFRDRRYGYTF
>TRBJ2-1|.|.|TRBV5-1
TGCGCCAGCAGCTTGGGGTTGATGGCCAGCTCCTACAATGAGCAGTTCTTC
CASSLGLMASSYNEQFF
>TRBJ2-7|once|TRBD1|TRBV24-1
TGTGCCACCAGTGAGCGGGACAGGCACTACGAGCAGTACTTC
CATSERDRHYEQYF
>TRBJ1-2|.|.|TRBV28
TGTGCCAGCAATACAGGGAACTATGGCTACACCTTC
CASNTGNYGYTF
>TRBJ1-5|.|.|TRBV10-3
TGTGCCATCAGTGTCGGAGGAGGAAGCAATCAGCCCCAGCATTTT
CAISVGGGSNQPQHF
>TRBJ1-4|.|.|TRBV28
TGTGCCAGCAGTTATAGCGGAAGGACTAATGAAAAACTGTTTTTT
CASSYSGRTNEKLFF
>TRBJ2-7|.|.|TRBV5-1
TGCGCCAGCAGCTGGGGTCCAGGGGAGTACGAGCAGTACTTC
CASSWGPGEYEQYF
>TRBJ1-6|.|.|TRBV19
TGTGCCAGTAGTACCTCCGACATTCGTTCACCCCTCCACTTT
CASSTSDIRSPLHF
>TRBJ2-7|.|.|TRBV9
TGTGCCAGCAGCGTAACAGGCTTGGTAGGAGAGCAGTACTTC
CASSVTGLVGEQYF
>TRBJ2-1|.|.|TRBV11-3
TGTGCCAGCAGCCCCGGGGAGAGGTGGAGCTCCTACAATGAGCAGTTCTTC
CASSPGERWSSYNEQFF
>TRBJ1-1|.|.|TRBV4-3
TGCGCCAGCAGCCAAGAGCGGGGAAGCACTGAAGCTTTCTTT
CASSQERGSTEAFF
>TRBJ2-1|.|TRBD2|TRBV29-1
TGCAGCGTTGTAGCGGGGGCCTCCTACAATGAGCAGTTCTTC
CSVVAGASYNEQFF
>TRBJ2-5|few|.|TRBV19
TGTGCCAGTAGTATCTCTCAAGAGACCCAGTACTTC
CASSISQETQYF
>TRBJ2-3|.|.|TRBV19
TGTGCCACCTCGGCGGGAGATACGCAGTATTTT
CATSAGDTQYF
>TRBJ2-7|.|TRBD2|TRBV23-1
TGCGCCAGCAGCAAAACACTAGCGGGAGGGCCTATTTTGGGCGAGCAGTACTTC
CASSKTLAGGPILGEQYF
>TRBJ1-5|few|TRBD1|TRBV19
TGTGCCAGTAGTTATGACAGGGGCAATACGGCCCAGCATTTT
CASSYDRGNTAQHF
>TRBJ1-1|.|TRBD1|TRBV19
TGTGCCAGTAGGAGGGACAGGGGTCGGAACACTGAAGCTTTCTTT
CASRRDRGRNTEAFF
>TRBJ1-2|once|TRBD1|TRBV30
TGTGCCTGGAGTGTAGACAGGGAAGGCTATGGCTACACCTTC
CAWSVDREGYGYTF
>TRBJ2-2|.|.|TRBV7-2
TGTGCCAGCAGCGTTGACAGGACCGGGGAGCTGTTTTTT
CASSVDRTGELFF
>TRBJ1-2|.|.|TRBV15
TGTGCCACCAGCAGAGTCGGGGGGCTCGGCTACACCTTC
CATSRVGGLGYTF
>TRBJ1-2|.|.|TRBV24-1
TGTGCCACCAGTGACACCCGACAGAGTAACTATGGCTACACCTTC
CATSDTRQSNYGYTF